This T cell receptor beta chain was documented in a study of blood T cells in healthy people across ages. The study's findings and limits: The unsorted PBMCs prevented any conclusive comparison of naive versus antigen-experienced cells. CMV status of donors was not determined, possibly confounding expanded clonotype changes.

Trimming removed 0 bases from V and 2 bases from J; junction bases left unmatched: 5. The V gene's germline CDR1 is DFQATT and CDR2 SNEGSKA (reference sequence). CDR3 size: 15 residues. This clonotype was seen a single time. Its matching antigen is unknown. Combining a sample-barcoded 5' primer with a J-beta primer mix, a second PCR ran for roughly 6 to 11 cycles. TCRdb reprocessed the 5' RACE reads with MiXCR, giving one entry per CDR3 protein. Among some 290,000 distinct CDR3 sequences listed, 27% were seen once. Per sample, no less than 6 micrograms of total RNA were extracted. This TCR came from a woman in her sixties or seventies in good health. V is TRBV20-1 and J is TRBJ2-3; 7 bases map to TRBD2. The sample taken for sequencing was blood. The CDR3 coding sequence is TGCAGTGCTAGAGAAACTAGCGAAAACACAGATACGCAGTATTTT. Translated, it gives CSARETSENTDTQYF.